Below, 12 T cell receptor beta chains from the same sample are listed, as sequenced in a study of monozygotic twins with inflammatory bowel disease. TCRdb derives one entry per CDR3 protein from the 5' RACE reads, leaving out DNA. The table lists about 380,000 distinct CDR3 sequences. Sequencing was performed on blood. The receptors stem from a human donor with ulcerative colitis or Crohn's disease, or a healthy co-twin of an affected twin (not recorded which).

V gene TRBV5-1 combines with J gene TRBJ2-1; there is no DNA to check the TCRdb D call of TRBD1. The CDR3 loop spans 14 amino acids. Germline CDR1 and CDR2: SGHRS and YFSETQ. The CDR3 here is CASSSGVIHNEQFF. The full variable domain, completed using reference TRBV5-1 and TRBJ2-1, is KAGVTQTPRYLIKTRGQQVTLSCSPISGHRSVSWYQQTPGQGLQFLFEYFSETQRNKGNFPGRFSGRQFSNSRSEMNVSTLELGDSALYLCASSSGVIHNEQFFGPGTRLTVL.

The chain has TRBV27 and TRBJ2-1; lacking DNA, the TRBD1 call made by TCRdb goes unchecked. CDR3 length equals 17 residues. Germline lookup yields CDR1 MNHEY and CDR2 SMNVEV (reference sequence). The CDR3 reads CASREPRRDRGYNEQFF.

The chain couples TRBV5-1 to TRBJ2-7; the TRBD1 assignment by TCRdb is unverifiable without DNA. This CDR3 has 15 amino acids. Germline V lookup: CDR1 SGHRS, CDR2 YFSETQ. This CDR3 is CASSLLTGVRYEQYF. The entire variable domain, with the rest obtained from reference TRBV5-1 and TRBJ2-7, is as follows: KAGVTQTPRYLIKTRGQQVTLSCSPISGHRSVSWYQQTPGQGLQFLFEYFSETQRNKGNFPGRFSGRQFSNSRSEMNVSTLELGDSALYLCASSLLTGVRYEQYFGPGTRLTVT.

CDR3 region: CASSRFPLQGTNYEQYF. The chain joins TRBV27 to TRBJ2-7; TCRdb's D call, TRBD1, is unchecked because there is no DNA. This CDR3 spans 17 amino acids. Germline V gene sequence: CDR1 MNHEY, CDR2 SMNVEV (reference sequence).

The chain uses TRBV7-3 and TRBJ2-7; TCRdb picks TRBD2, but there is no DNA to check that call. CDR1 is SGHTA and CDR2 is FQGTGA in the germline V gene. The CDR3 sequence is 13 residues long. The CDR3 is CASSQGLVHEQYF.

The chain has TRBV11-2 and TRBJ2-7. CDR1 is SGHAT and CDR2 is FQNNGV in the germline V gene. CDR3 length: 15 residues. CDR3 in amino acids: CASSLAAQAAYEQYF.

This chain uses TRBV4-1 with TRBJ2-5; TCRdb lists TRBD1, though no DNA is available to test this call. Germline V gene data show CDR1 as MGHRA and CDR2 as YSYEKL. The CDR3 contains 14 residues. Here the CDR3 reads CASSRPGGSRAQYF.

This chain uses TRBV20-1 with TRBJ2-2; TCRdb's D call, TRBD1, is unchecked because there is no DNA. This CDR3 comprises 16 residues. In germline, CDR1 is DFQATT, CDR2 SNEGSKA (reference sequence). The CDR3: CSARVQDRVGTGELFF.

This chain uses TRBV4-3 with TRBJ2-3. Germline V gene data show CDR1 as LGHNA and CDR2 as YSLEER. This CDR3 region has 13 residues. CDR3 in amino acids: CASSQERGDTQYF.

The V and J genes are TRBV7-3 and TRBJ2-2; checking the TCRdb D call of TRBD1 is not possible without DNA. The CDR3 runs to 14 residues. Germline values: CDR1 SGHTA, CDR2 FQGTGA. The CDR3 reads CASSFQGRAGELFF.

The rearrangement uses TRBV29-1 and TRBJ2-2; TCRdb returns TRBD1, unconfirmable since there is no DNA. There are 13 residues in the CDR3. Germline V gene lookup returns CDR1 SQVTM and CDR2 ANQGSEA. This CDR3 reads CSVDRGLTGELFF.

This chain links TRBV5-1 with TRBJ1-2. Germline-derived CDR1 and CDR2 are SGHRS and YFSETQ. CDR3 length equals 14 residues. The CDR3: CASSPSALNYGYTF.